In its sample, the clone carrying this T cell receptor (beta chain) was seen a few times. The antigen is unknown. This entry is derived from a study of CD8 T cells in ankylosing spondylitis. Whole-study results and caveats: Disease-linked clones bore a CD8+ phenotype and were relatively rare in peripheral blood. Researchers reportedly found disease-linked clones significantly enriched in matched ankylosing spondylitis synovial fluid.

Quantitative molecular-barcoded 5'-RACE generated the TCR beta libraries. MiXCR, applied by TCRdb to the 5' RACE reads, yields one record per CDR3 protein. The table includes around 250,000 distinct CDR3 sequences, about a sixth detected once. V lost 4 bases to trimming and J lost 0 bases; unmatched junction nucleotides: 3. There are 14 residues in the CDR3. CDR1 is LGHNA and CDR2 is YNFKEQ in the germline V gene. The rearrangement uses TRBV4-2 and TRBJ2-7, with 7 positions matching TRBD2. Source material: blood, either unsorted or a sorted T cell fraction (not recorded which). The sequence came from a male donor with ankylosing spondylitis or in good health (not recorded which). The CDR3 is CASSLQRDSYEQYF. In nucleotides, the CDR3 is TGTGCCAGCAGCCTCCAGCGGGACTCCTACGAGCAGTACTTC.